The source of this T cell receptor (beta chain) is a study of blood T cell repertoires in COVID-19. Data came from immunoSEQ multiplex PCR; TCRdb stores just in-frame clones and leaves some out. The repertoire holds over 55,000 clones, with 65% to 90% as singletons. V was clipped by 6 bases and J by 4 bases; unmatched bases: 6. The CDR3 consists of 16 residues. Germline lookup yields CDR1 LNHDA and CDR2 SQIVND (reference sequence). Material for sequencing was peripheral blood. The TCR was taken from a man in his fifties with COVID-19, enrolled during active disease. This chain links TRBV19 with TRBJ2-3; 14 bases fit TRBD2. The CDR3 loop is CASSLTSGRAPDTQYF. The CDR3 DNA reads as TGTGCCAGTAGCCTGACTAGCGGGAGGGCCCCAGATACGCAGTATTTT.